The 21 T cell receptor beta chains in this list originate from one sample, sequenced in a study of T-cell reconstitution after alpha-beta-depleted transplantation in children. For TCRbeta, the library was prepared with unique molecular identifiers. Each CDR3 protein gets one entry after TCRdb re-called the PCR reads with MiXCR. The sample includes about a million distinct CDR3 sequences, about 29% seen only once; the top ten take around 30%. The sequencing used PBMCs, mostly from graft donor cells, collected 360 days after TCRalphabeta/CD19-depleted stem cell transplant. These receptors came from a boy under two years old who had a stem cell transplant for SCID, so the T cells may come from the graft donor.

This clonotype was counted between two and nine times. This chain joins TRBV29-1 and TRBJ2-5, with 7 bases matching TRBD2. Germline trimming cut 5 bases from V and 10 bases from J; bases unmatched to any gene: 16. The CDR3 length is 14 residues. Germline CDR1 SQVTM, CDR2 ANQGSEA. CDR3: CSVIRQLGGVDQYF. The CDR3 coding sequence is TGCAGCGTTATCCGACAGCTTGGGGGGGTGGACCAGTACTTC.

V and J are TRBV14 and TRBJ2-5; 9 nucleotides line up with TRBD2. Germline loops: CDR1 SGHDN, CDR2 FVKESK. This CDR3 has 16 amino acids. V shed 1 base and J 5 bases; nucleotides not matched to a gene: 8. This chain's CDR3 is CASSQGFLAGLETQYF. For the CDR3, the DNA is TGTGCCAGCAGCCAAGGTTTCCTAGCGGGGCTGGAGACCCAGTACTTC.

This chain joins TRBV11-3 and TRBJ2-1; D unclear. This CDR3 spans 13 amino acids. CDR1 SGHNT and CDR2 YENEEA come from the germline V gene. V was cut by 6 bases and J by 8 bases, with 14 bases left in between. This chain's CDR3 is CASSRPPGDEQFF. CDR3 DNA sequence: TGTGCCAGCAGTCGACCCCCGGGCGATGAGCAGTTCTTC.

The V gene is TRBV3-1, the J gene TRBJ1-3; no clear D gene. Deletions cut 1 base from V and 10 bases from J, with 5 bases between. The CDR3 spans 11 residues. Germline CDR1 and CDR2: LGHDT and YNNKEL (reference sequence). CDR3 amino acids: CASSQGGTIYF. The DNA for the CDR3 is TGTGCCAGCAGCCAAGGGGGAACCATATATTTT.

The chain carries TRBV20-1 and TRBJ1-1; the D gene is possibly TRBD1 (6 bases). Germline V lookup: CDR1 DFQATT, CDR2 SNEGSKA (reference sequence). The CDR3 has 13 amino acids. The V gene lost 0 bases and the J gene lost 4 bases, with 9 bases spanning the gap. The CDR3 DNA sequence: TGCAGTGCTAGAGATCAGGGGTTCACTGAAGCTTTCTTT. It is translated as CSARDQGFTEAFF.

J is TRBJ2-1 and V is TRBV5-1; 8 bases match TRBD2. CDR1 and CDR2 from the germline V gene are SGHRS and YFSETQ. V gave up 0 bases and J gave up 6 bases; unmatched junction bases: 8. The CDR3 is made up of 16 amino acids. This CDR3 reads CASSLEPGGPGNEQFF. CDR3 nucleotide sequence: TGCGCCAGCAGCTTGGAACCGGGGGGGCCGGGCAATGAGCAGTTCTTC.

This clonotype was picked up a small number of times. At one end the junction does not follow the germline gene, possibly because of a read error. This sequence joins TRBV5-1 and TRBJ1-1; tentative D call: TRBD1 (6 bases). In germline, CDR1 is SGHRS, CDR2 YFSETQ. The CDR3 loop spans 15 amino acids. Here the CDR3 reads CASSLVPGVNTEAFF. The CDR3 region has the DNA TGTGCCAGCAGTTTAGTTCCAGGGGTAAACACTGAAGCTTTCTTT.

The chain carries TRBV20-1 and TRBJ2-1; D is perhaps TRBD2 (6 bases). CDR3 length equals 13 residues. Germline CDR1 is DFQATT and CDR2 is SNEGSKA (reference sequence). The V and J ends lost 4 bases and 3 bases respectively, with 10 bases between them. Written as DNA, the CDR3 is TGCAGTGCTATCAGACTAGTCTACAATGAGCAGTTCTTC. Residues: CSAIRLVYNEQFF.

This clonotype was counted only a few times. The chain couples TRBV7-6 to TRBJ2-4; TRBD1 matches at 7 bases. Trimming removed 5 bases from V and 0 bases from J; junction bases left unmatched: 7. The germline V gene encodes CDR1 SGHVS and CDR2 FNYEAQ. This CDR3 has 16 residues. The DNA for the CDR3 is TGTGCCAGCAGCCGCCGGGACAGACTAGCCAAAAACATTCAGTACTTC. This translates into CASSRRDRLAKNIQYF.

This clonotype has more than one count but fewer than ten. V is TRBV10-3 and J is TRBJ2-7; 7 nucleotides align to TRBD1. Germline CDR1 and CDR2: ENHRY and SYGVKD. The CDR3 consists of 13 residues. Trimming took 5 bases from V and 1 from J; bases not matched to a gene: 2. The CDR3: CAISTGDSYEQYF. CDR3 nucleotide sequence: TGTGCCATCAGTACAGGGGATTCCTACGAGCAGTACTTC.

The CDR3 region is CASSWTSDQPQHF. CDR3 nucleotide sequence: TGCGCCAGCAGCTGGACCAGCGATCAGCCCCAGCATTTT. The V and J genes are TRBV5-1 and TRBJ1-5; D unclear. This CDR3 has 13 residues. V was pared by 3 bases and J by 5 bases, with 9 bases between. Germline CDR1 reads SGHRS; CDR2 reads YFSETQ.

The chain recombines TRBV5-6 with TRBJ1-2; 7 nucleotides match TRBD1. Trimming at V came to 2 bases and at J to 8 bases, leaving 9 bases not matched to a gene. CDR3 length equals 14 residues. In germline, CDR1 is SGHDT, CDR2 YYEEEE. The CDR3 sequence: CASSLNRGAGGYTF. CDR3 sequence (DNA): TGTGCCAGCAGCTTAAACAGGGGTGCGGGAGGCTACACCTTC. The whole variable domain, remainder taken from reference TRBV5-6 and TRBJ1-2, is DAGVTQSPTHLIKTRGQQVTLRCSPKSGHDTVSWYQQALGQGPQFIFQYYEEEERQRGNFPDRFSGHQFPNYSSELNVNALLLGDSALYLCASSLNRGAGGYTFGSGTRLTVV.

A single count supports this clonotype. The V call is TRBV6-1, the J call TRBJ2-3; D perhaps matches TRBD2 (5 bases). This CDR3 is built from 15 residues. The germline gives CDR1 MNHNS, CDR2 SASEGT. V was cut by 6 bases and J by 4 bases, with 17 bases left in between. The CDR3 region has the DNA TGTGCCAGCAGATCGGACGGAGGTCCGGCAGATACGCAGTATTTT. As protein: CASRSDGGPADTQYF.

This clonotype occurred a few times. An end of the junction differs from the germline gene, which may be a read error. The CDR3 here is CSVVERGGNVIF. The DNA of the CDR3 is TGCAGCGTTGTTGAGAGGGGGGGAAATGTCATTTTT. The chain employs TRBV29-1 and TRBJ1-4; D is perhaps TRBD1 (6 bases). The CDR3 has 12 amino acids. Germline V gene data show CDR1 as SQVTM and CDR2 as ANQGSEA.

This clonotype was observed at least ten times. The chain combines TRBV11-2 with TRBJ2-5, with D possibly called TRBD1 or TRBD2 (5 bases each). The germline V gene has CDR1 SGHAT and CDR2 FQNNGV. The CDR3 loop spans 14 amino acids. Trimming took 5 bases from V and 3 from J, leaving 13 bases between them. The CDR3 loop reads CASSTRGSEETQYF. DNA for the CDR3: TGTGCCAGCAGCACCCGGGGCAGCGAAGAGACCCAGTACTTC.

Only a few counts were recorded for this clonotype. CDR3 coding DNA: TGCGCCAGCAGACAGGGAGGAGAAGCTTTCTTT. This gives the protein CASRQGGEAFF. The genes are TRBV5-1 and TRBJ1-1; a possible D gene is TRBD1 (6 bases). Germline-derived CDR1 and CDR2 are SGHRS and YFSETQ. V lost 5 bases, J lost 8 bases, and 10 bases lay in between. The CDR3 is made up of 11 amino acids. The complete variable domain, with remaining parts taken from reference TRBV5-1 and TRBJ1-1, reads KAGVTQTPRYLIKTRGQQVTLSCSPISGHRSVSWYQQTPGQGLQFLFEYFSETQRNKGNFPGRFSGRQFSNSRSEMNVSTLELGDSALYLCASRQGGEAFFGQGTRLTVV.

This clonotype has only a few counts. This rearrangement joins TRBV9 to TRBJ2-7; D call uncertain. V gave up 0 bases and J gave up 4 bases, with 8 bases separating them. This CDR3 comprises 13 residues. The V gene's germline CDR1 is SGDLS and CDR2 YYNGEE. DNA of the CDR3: TGTGCCAGCAGCGTAGGTTTAGTGTACGAGCAGTACTTC. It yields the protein CASSVGLVYEQYF.

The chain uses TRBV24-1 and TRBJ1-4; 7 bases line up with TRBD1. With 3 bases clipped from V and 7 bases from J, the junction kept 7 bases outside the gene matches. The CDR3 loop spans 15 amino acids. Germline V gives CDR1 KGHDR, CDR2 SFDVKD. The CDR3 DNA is TGTGCCACCAGTGATCCAGGGGGGGGAAGTGAAAAACTGTTTTTT. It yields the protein CATSDPGGGSEKLFF.

CDR3 sequence: CASSLKGLYTDTQYF. In nucleotides, the CDR3 is TGTGCCAGCAGCTTAAAGGGACTTTACACAGATACGCAGTATTTT. The gene calls are TRBV7-7 and TRBJ2-3, with D possibly TRBD2 on 6 matching bases. CDR1 and CDR2 (germline): SSHAT, FNYEAQ (reference sequence). V was trimmed by 2 bases and J by 2 bases, leaving 11 bases between them. The CDR3 has 15 residues.

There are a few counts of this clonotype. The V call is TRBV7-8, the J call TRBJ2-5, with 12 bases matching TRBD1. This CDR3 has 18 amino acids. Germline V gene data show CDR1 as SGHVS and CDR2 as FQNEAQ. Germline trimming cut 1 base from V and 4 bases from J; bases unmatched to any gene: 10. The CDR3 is CASSLVVRDRGRGETQYF. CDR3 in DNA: TGTGCCAGCAGCTTAGTCGTGAGGGACAGGGGGCGCGGAGAGACCCAGTACTTC.

CDR3 coding DNA: TGCGCCAGCAGCGAACCTAGCGGGGGGGTCCAAGAGACCCAGTACTTC. Its translation: CASSEPSGGVQETQYF. The V call is TRBV5-1, the J call TRBJ2-5; 12 nucleotides line up with TRBD2. Germline lookup yields CDR1 SGHRS and CDR2 YFSETQ. This CDR3 contains 16 residues. V trimming: 4 bases; J trimming: 1 base; junction bases outside the gene matches: 5.